This is a list of T cell receptor beta chains from one sample in a study of OX40 agonist ivuxolimab in advanced cancers. The table came from immunoSEQ multiplex PCR; TCRdb's copy has only in-frame clones and leaves some out. The repertoire includes more than 70,000 clones, 85% of them detected once, and around 0.5% sits in the top ten. Here the sequenced sample was CD4+ or CD8+ T cells sorted from blood, taken in a trial of the OX40 agonist ivuxolimab. These TCRs come from an adult with an advanced solid tumor such as melanoma, head and neck, liver or kidney cancer. The CDR3 runs from the conserved cysteine through the conserved F or W. A D gene is named only where the DNA matches it firmly. Size is omitted from some rows. Given values are once, few, many or a class for expanded clones.

TGTGCCAGCAGCTTGGCGGGGCTCCATGGCTACACCTTC CASSLAGLHGYTF 13 TRBJ1-2 TRBV5-6 NA NA
TGTGCCAGCAGGGATGGAGGGAGGACCGGGGAGCTGTTTTTT CASRDGGRTGELFF 14 TRBJ2-2 TRBV7-6 NA once
TGTGCCAGCAGCGCAGGGGGAACAGATACGCAGTATTTT CASSAGGTDTQYF 13 TRBJ2-3 TRBV7-2 TRBD1 once
TGCAGCGTCCCGCGAGGGATCTCCAATGAGCAGTTCTTC CSVPRGISNEQFF 13 TRBJ2-1 TRBV29-1 NA NA
TGTGCCAGCTCACCGGGACAGGCAAACTATGGCTACATCTTC CASSPGQANYGYIF 14 TRBJ1-2 TRBV18 TRBD1 NA
TGTGCCAGCAGCCCACAAAAATTAGGGAGGGAAAAACTGTTTTTT CASSPQKLGREKLFF 15 TRBJ1-4 TRBV28 NA NA
TGTGCCAGCGGCATAGGGGCTACCTACGAGCAGTACTTC CASGIGATYEQYF 13 TRBJ2-7 TRBV19 NA few
TGTGCCTGGAGTGGGGGACAGAAAAACATTCAGTACTTC CAWSGGQKNIQYF 13 TRBJ2-4 TRBV30 TRBD1 NA
TGTGCCAGTAGTCGCACCGGGGAGCTGTTTTTT CASSRTGELFF 11 TRBJ2-2 TRBV19 NA few
TGTGCCAGCAGCCGAACCAGCCTGACCAGGGGTGAGGGCTACACCTTC CASSRTSLTRGEGYTF 16 TRBJ1-2 TRBV7-2 NA NA
TGTGCCAGCAGGACCCCGAACACCGGGGAGCTGTTTTTT CASRTPNTGELFF 13 TRBJ2-2 TRBV28 NA NA
TGTGCCAGTAAGATTCAGGTGGGAAACACCATATATTTT CASKIQVGNTIYF 13 TRBJ1-3 TRBV19 NA once
TGTGCCAGCAGCTTAGCAGCGAGGGGCGAGCAGTACTTC CASSLAARGEQYF 13 TRBJ2-7 TRBV5-5 NA NA
TGCGCCAGCAGCCAAGGAGCAGCCTACTCTGGAAACACCATATATTTT CASSQGAAYSGNTIYF 16 TRBJ1-3 TRBV4-1 NA NA
TGTGCCAGCAGTTTGTCTACAGGGGGGGCAGATACGCAGTATTTT CASSLSTGGADTQYF 15 TRBJ2-3 TRBV27 NA NA
TGTGCCAGCAGTTTAGGACAGGGGTGGTCACCCCTCCACTTT CASSLGQGWSPLHF 14 TRBJ1-6 TRBV6-6 TRBD1 NA
TGTGCCAGCTCACTCACAGGGGTTTACTCTGAAGCTTTCTTT CASSLTGVYSEAFF 14 TRBJ1-1 TRBV18 TRBD1 NA
TGTGCCTGGAGTGACTACAGAAACTTGAACACTGAAGCTTTCTTT CAWSDYRNLNTEAFF 15 TRBJ1-1 TRBV30 NA NA
TGTGCCAGCAGTTATCGGCAGGGGTATTCACCCCTCCACTTT CASSYRQGYSPLHF 14 TRBJ1-6 TRBV6-5 NA NA
TGTGCCAGTAGTTCAAGGGACAGGGGGCGGAACACTGAAGCTTTCTTT CASSSRDRGRNTEAFF 16 TRBJ1-1 TRBV19 TRBD1 few
TGTGCCAGCAGCACGAGGGGGGCGCATCAGCCCCAGCATTTT CASSTRGAHQPQHF 14 TRBJ1-5 TRBV21-1 NA NA
TGTGCCACAGGGAGCACCTCTGGAAACACCATATATTTT CATGSTSGNTIYF 13 TRBJ1-3 TRBV7-2 NA NA
TGTGCCAGCAGCTTAGCAGGGGTCGAGACCCAGTACTTC CASSLAGVETQYF 13 TRBJ2-5 TRBV7-9 NA NA
TGTGCCAGCAGCGGGGACAGGGCCAAGACCCAGTACTTC CASSGDRAKTQYF 13 TRBJ2-5 TRBV2 TRBD1 few
TGCGCCAGCAGCATTTGGACAGGAAGGAACGAGCAGTACTTC CASSIWTGRNEQYF 14 TRBJ2-7 TRBV5-1 TRBD1 few
TGCGCCAGCAGCTTGGGACGCACCCAAGAGACCCAGTACTTC CASSLGRTQETQYF 14 TRBJ2-5 TRBV5-1 NA NA